These 12 T cell receptor beta chains share one sample of origin, sequenced in a study of blood T cells in healthy people across ages. It was with a sample-barcoded 5' primer and a J-beta primer mix that a second PCR of about 6 to 12 cycles was run. TCRdb independently ran MiXCR on the 5' RACE reads; one entry per CDR3 protein. Here the sample spans about 1.8 million distinct CDR3 sequences, about 49% being singletons. Sequences were obtained from blood. These TCRs come from a woman between 35 and 50 years old in good health.

The chain carries TRBV5-1 and TRBJ2-3, with 13 nucleotides matching TRBD2. CDR1 is SGHRS and CDR2 is YFSETQ in the germline V gene. The J segment lost 8 bases and the V segment lost 3 bases, leaving 6 bases of the junction unmatched. The CDR3 length is 15 residues. This chain's CDR3 is CASSSITSGGATQYF. CDR3 nucleotide sequence: TGCGCCAGCAGCTCCATCACTAGCGGGGGGGCTACGCAGTATTTT.

The genes are TRBV28 and TRBJ1-2, with 8 nucleotides matching TRBD1. Per germline, CDR1 MDHEN and CDR2 SYDVKM. The CDR3 is made up of 13 amino acids. With 7 bases clipped from V and 5 bases from J, the junction kept 6 bases outside the gene matches. The CDR3 region has the DNA TGTGCCAGCACTACAGGGGGGTATTATGGCTACACCTTC. Encoded protein: CASTTGGYYGYTF.

The J gene is TRBJ1-5, the V gene TRBV2, with D unresolved. V was cut by 5 bases and J by 2 bases, with 13 bases left in between. Germline V lookup: CDR1 SNHLY, CDR2 FYNNEI. The CDR3 length is 15 residues. This chain's CDR3 is CASSIDGSRNQPQHF. In DNA, the CDR3 is TGTGCCAGCAGTATCGACGGGAGTCGCAATCAGCCCCAGCATTTT.

This clonotype was observed a few times. The gene calls are TRBV5-4 and TRBJ2-7, with 8 bases lining up with TRBD2. Judging by the DNA end, TRBJ2-5 fits better; the J call may be wrong. The CDR3 loop spans 17 amino acids. Germline V gene lookup returns CDR1 SGHNT and CDR2 YYREEE (reference sequence). CDR3 bases: TGTGCCAGCAGGGCTCCGGGACTAGGACCGCGGTCAGAGACCCAGTACTTC. Translating it yields CASRAPGLGPRSETQYF.

This clonotype was found once. The CDR3: CASSRGSDREANEKLFF. The CDR3 nucleotides read TGTGCCAGCAGTCGGGGATCGGACAGGGAGGCTAATGAAAAACTGTTTTTT. J is TRBJ1-4 and V is TRBV27, with 8 bases identical to TRBD1. This CDR3 is built from 17 residues. Trimming at V came to 5 bases and at J to 3 bases, leaving 11 bases not matched to a gene. Germline V lookup: CDR1 MNHEY, CDR2 SMNVEV (reference sequence).

Points on this clonotype: Mismatch with germline at one junction end may stem from a read error. The CDR3 DNA reads TGCAGCGTTCGACAGGGGTCCTACGGGCAGTACTTC. Residues: CSVRQGSYGQYF. The rearrangement joins TRBV29-1 to TRBJ2-7, with 8 positions matching TRBD1. The CDR3 is made up of 12 amino acids. Germline V gives CDR1 SQVTM, CDR2 ANQGSEA.

The chain joins TRBV15 to TRBJ2-7, with a weak D call TRBD2 (5 bases). With 0 bases removed from V and 7 bases from J, the gap between germline ends came to 13 bases. This CDR3 comprises 14 residues. Germline loops: CDR1 LNHNV, CDR2 YYDKDF (reference sequence). The CDR3 reads CATSRDWSEREQYF. For the CDR3, the DNA is TGTGCCACCAGCAGAGATTGGAGTGAGCGGGAGCAGTACTTC. Variable domain in full (rest from reference TRBV15 and TRBJ2-7): DAMVIQNPRYQVTQFGKPVTLSCSQTLNHNVMYWYQQKSSQAPKLLFHYYDKDFNNEADTPDNFQSRRPNTSFCFLDIRSPGLGDTAMYLCATSRDWSEREQYFGPGTRLTVT.

This chain links TRBV7-2 with TRBJ1-1, with 7 bases matching TRBD1. The CDR3 consists of 17 residues. Germline trimming cut 2 bases from V and 1 base from J; bases unmatched to any gene: 10. CDR1 and CDR2 (germline): SGHTA, FQGNSA. The CDR3 nucleotides read TGTGCCAGCAGCTTAAATTCGGTGAACAGGGGGAACACTGAAGCTTTCTTT. Amino acids: CASSLNSVNRGNTEAFF.

Details on this clonotype: This may arise from a read error, as a much more abundant clone is one base away. The genes are TRBV27 and TRBJ2-4, with TRBD1 matching over 7 bases. The J call could be wrong; TRBJ2-7 is a better fit for the DNA end. Germline CDR1 and CDR2: MNHEY and SMNVEV (reference sequence). The length of the CDR3 is 14 residues. Written as DNA, the CDR3 is TGTGCCTGCAGTTACCGGGACAGATCCTACGAGCAGTACTTC. It translates to CACSYRDRSYEQYF.

The V gene is TRBV4-3, the J gene TRBJ2-1, with D possibly TRBD2 on 6 matching bases. The CDR3 is 15 residues long. The V end was cut by 3 bases, the J end by 4 bases, with 13 bases between. From germline, CDR1 is LGHNA and CDR2 YSLEER. This CDR3 is CASSQTGLLYNEQFF. For the CDR3, the DNA is TGCGCCAGCAGCCAGACGGGACTCCTGTACAATGAGCAGTTCTTC.

J is TRBJ2-1 and V is TRBV4-3; D is unresolved. V was shortened by 0 bases and J by 0 bases, with 12 bases between the two germline ends. This CDR3 contains 17 residues. CDR1 LGHNA and CDR2 YSLEER come from the germline V gene. The CDR3 DNA is TGCGCCAGCAGCCAAGATCTATCGTTTAACTCCTACAATGAGCAGTTCTTC. Protein: CASSQDLSFNSYNEQFF.

V is TRBV12-3 or TRBV12-4 and J is TRBJ2-7; possibly TRBD2 for D (5 bases). Trimming left V 3 bases short and J 2 bases short, with 17 bases between. The CDR3 loop spans 16 amino acids. The CDR3 nucleotides read TGTGCCAGCAGTTTGGAAACGGGATTTGGGGCCTACGAGCAGTACTTC. Its translation is CASSLETGFGAYEQYF.